The rows below give T cell receptor beta chains drawn from one sample of a study of T cells in Graves' hyperthyroidism and ophthalmopathy. MiXCR, run by TCRdb on the multiplex PCR reads, gives a single entry per CDR3 protein. This table has about 640,000 distinct CDR3 sequences, roughly 20% appearing once. The sample taken for sequencing was blood. The source is a young man with Graves' ophthalmopathy. Each CDR3 is given with its conserved first and last residue. Each record gives: CDR3 length, J gene, V gene, D gene, clone size, CDR3 protein, CDR3 DNA. D genes are given only for firm matches. Clone size is given for some rows only: seen once, a few or many times, or a class if the clone is expanded.

>14|TRBJ1-5|TRBV2|NA|many
CASSELYSNQPQHF
TGTGCCAGCAGTGAGCTTTATAGCAATCAGCCCCAGCATTTT
>14|TRBJ2-1|TRBV24-1|NA|NA
CATSAQTSHAGQFF
TGTGCCACCAGTGCCCAAACAAGCCACGCGGGGCAGTTCTTC
>15|TRBJ1-5|TRBV27|TRBD1|many
CASSLRTGPNQPQHF
TGTGCCAGCAGTTTAAGGACAGGGCCAAATCAGCCCCAGCATTTT
>16|TRBJ1-1|TRBV11-2|NA|many
CASSWRLGPSNTEAFF
TGTGCCAGCAGCTGGCGGCTGGGGCCATCGAACACTGAAGCTTTCTTT
>16|TRBJ2-7|TRBV28|NA|few
CASSLGSLATSYEQYF
TGTGCCAGCAGTTTAGGGTCCCTAGCAACTTCCTACGAGCAGTACTTC
>13|TRBJ2-3|TRBV12-3/TRBV12-4|NA|many
CASSLSGADTQYF
TGTGCCAGCAGTTTATCGGGGGCAGATACGCAGTATTTT
>15|TRBJ2-1|TRBV6-2/TRBV6-3|TRBD2|NA
CASRGSSGGYNEQFF
TGTGCCAGCAGGGGATCTAGCGGGGGCTACAATGAGCAGTTCTTC
>13|TRBJ2-7|TRBV4-2|NA|NA
CASSQDQRREQYF
TGTGCCAGCAGCCAAGATCAACGTCGGGAGCAGTACTTC
>12|TRBJ2-1|TRBV30|NA|many
CAWSRGYNEQFF
TGTGCCTGGAGCCGAGGTTACAATGAGCAGTTCTTC
>12|TRBJ2-1|TRBV10-3|NA|NA
CAISEPDGEQFF
TGTGCCATCAGTGAGCCGGACGGTGAGCAGTTCTTC
>14|TRBJ2-7|TRBV5-6|NA|NA
CASSSPGQTPEQYF
TGTGCCAGCAGCTCACCGGGACAAACCCCCGAGCAGTACTTC
>16|TRBJ2-7|TRBV12-3/TRBV12-4|TRBD2|many
CASSLGRTSGSYEQYF
TGTGCCAGCAGTTTAGGACGAACTAGCGGTTCCTACGAGCAGTACTTC
>14|TRBJ2-1|TRBV7-9|NA|many
CASSSSSSYNEQFF
NA
>13|TRBJ2-7|TRBV2|NA|few
CAIDTGSSYEQYF
TGTGCCATTGATACAGGGAGCTCCTACGAGCAGTACTTC
>15|TRBJ2-7|TRBV7-3|TRBD2|once
CASSLIGAGGYEQYF
TGTGCCAGCAGCTTAATCGGAGCGGGAGGCTACGAGCAGTACTTC
>14|TRBJ1-1|TRBV28|NA|many
CASVDRNLNTEAFF
TGTGCCAGTGTAGACCGGAACCTGAACACTGAAGCTTTCTTT
>13|TRBJ2-7|TRBV6-5|NA|few
CASSYSYSYEQYF
TGTGCCAGCAGTTACAGTTATTCCTACGAGCAGTACTTC
>16|TRBJ1-6|TRBV27|NA|few
CASSLSLGRYNSPLHF
TGTGCCAGCAGTTTATCGTTGGGCCGGTATAATTCACCCCTCCACTTT
>13|TRBJ2-5|TRBV12-3/TRBV12-4|NA|few
CASSFSEGKTQYF
TGTGCCAGCAGTTTCTCGGAGGGAAAGACCCAGTACTTC
>12|TRBJ1-6|TRBV25-1|NA|NA
CASSENRSPLHF
TGTGCCAGCAGTGAAAATCGGTCACCCCTCCACTTT
>15|TRBJ2-1|TRBV12-5|TRBD2|NA
CASGLGRTSIDEQFF
TGTGCTAGTGGTTTGGGTCGGACTAGTATCGATGAGCAGTTCTTC
>14|TRBJ2-2|TRBV4-3|NA|NA
CASSQDLTRRELFF
TGCGCCAGCAGCCAAGATCTGACTAGACGGGAGCTGTTTTTT
>15|TRBJ1-1|TRBV30|NA|many
CAWNPGTISNTEAFF
TGTGCCTGGAACCCCGGGACAATTTCGAACACTGAAGCTTTCTTT
>15|TRBJ2-1|TRBV11-1|TRBD1|few
CASSRDRGRMGEQFF
TGTGCCAGCAGCAGAGACAGGGGGCGCATGGGTGAGCAGTTCTTC
>16|TRBJ1-4|TRBV5-8|NA|NA
CASILLSDSLNEKLFF
TGTGCCAGCATCCTGCTCTCGGACAGCCTTAATGAAAAACTGTTTTTT
>14|TRBJ2-2|TRBV20-1|NA|NA
CSARQSLNTGELFF
TGCAGTGCTAGGCAGAGTCTTAACACCGGGGAGCTGTTTTTT
>12|TRBJ2-5|TRBV12-3/TRBV12-4|NA|few
CASSLSPETQYF
TGTGCCAGCAGTTTATCTCCAGAGACCCAGTACTTC
>14|TRBJ2-7|TRBV2|TRBD1|many
CASSPGTGGSEQYF
TGTGCCAGCAGCCCCGGGACAGGGGGAAGCGAGCAGTACTTC
>16|TRBJ1-1|TRBV6-1|TRBD1|few
CASSLGTGALDTEAFF
TGTGCCAGCAGCCTCGGGACAGGGGCCCTGGACACTGAAGCTTTCTTT
>15|TRBJ2-5|TRBV6-2/TRBV6-3|TRBD1|few
CASRDDRGPQETQYF
TGTGCCAGCAGAGATGACAGGGGCCCGCAAGAGACCCAGTACTTC
>16|TRBJ2-3|TRBV14|TRBD1|many
CASSRTLGQHTDTQYF
TGTGCCAGCAGCCGGACGTTGGGACAGCACACAGATACGCAGTATTTT
>15|TRBJ2-7|TRBV5-1|NA|NA
CASSLEDSANYEQYF
TGCGCCAGCAGCTTGGAGGATAGCGCGAACTACGAGCAGTACTTC
>11|TRBJ2-1|TRBV6-2/TRBV6-3|NA|NA
CASTSVYEQFF
TGTGCCAGCACATCAGTCTATGAGCAGTTCTTC
>15|TRBJ2-7|TRBV27|TRBD2|few
CASSLSGRGLYEQYF
TGTGCCAGCAGTTTATCGGGGAGGGGCTTATACGAGCAGTACTTC
>15|TRBJ1-4|TRBV30|NA|many
CAWSVGSSLNEKLFF
TGTGCCTGGAGTGTGGGATCGTCGCTTAATGAAAAACTGTTTTTT
>14|TRBJ2-1|TRBV12-5|NA|few
CASSFKAAVGEQFF
TGTGCTAGCTCCTTCAAGGCAGCTGTGGGTGAGCAGTTCTTC
>12|TRBJ2-7|TRBV27|NA|few
CASKPSSYEQYF
TGTGCCAGCAAGCCTTCCTCCTACGAGCAGTACTTC
>14|TRBJ1-2|TRBV9|NA|few
CASSSRTTLSGYTF
TGTGCCAGCAGCTCCCGGACGACCCTGAGTGGCTACACCTTC
>16|TRBJ1-1|TRBV7-2|TRBD1|many
CASSLATGGKNTEAFF
TGTGCCAGCAGCTTAGCGACAGGGGGCAAGAACACTGAAGCTTTCTTT
>12|TRBJ1-1|TRBV5-1|NA|many
CASSLRGEEAFF
TGCGCCAGCAGCTTGAGGGGCGAAGAAGCTTTCTTT
>15|TRBJ1-1|TRBV7-9|NA|few
CASSPLSNSNTEAFF
TGTGCCAGCAGCCCCCTCAGTAACTCGAACACTGAAGCTTTCTTT
>17|TRBJ1-4|TRBV5-1|TRBD1|few
CASSFYLPGQGSPKLFF
TGCGCCAGCAGCTTTTACCTTCCGGGACAGGGGTCTCCGAAACTGTTTTTT
>13|TRBJ2-7|TRBV3-1|NA|few
CASSQKNSYEQYF
TGTGCCAGCAGCCAAAAAAACTCCTACGAGCAGTACTTC